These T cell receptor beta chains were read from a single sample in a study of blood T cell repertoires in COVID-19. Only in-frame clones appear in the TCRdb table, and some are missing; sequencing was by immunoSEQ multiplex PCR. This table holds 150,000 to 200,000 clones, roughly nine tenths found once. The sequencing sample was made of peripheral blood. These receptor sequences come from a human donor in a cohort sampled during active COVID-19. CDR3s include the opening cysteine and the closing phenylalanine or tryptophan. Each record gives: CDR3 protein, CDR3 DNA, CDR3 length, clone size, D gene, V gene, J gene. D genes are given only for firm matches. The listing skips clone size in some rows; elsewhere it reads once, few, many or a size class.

CDR3aa: CAIEGRRTGELFF
CDR3nt: TGTGCCATCGAGGGGAGGAGGACCGGGGAGCTGTTTTTT
len: 13
abundance: .
d_gene: .
v_gene: TRBV24-1
j_gene: TRBJ2-2

CDR3aa: CASSVEEEQETQYF
CDR3nt: TGTGCCAGCAGCGTAGAAGAGGAGCAAGAGACCCAGTACTTC
len: 14
abundance: .
d_gene: .
v_gene: TRBV9
j_gene: TRBJ2-5

CDR3aa: CASSPTLTSGTLYEQYF
CDR3nt: TGTGCCAGTAGTCCCACCCTGACTAGCGGGACCCTGTACGAGCAGTACTTC
len: 17
abundance: .
d_gene: TRBD2
v_gene: TRBV19
j_gene: TRBJ2-7

CDR3aa: CASGGGGSYEQYF
CDR3nt: TGTGCCAGCGGCGGCGGGGGTTCCTACGAGCAGTACTTC
len: 13
abundance: once
d_gene: TRBD2
v_gene: TRBV11-2
j_gene: TRBJ2-7

CDR3aa: CASSTSTGLLRQPQHF
CDR3nt: TGTGCCAGTAGTACATCCACAGGGCTTCTCAGACAGCCCCAGCATTTT
len: 16
abundance: .
d_gene: .
v_gene: TRBV19
j_gene: TRBJ1-5

CDR3aa: CASLRLASYEQYF
CDR3nt: TGTGCCAGCCTGCGACTAGCCTCCTACGAGCAGTACTTC
len: 13
abundance: .
d_gene: TRBD2
v_gene: TRBV5-6
j_gene: TRBJ2-7

CDR3aa: CASSPREANEQFF
CDR3nt: TGTGCCAGCAGCCCCAGGGAGGCCAATGAGCAGTTCTTC
len: 13
abundance: .
d_gene: .
v_gene: TRBV7-6
j_gene: TRBJ2-1

CDR3aa: CAIPWRGTDTQYF
CDR3nt: TGTGCCATCCCCTGGCGGGGCACAGATACGCAGTATTTT
len: 13
abundance: once
d_gene: .
v_gene: TRBV3-1/TRBV3-2
j_gene: TRBJ2-3

CDR3aa: CASSSRSRGVYNEQFF
CDR3nt: TGTGCCAGCAGTTCACGATCTCGGGGGGTCTACAATGAGCAGTTCTTC
len: 16
abundance: .
d_gene: TRBD2
v_gene: TRBV28
j_gene: TRBJ2-1

CDR3aa: CASSPTTSLGSRETQYF
CDR3nt: TGTGCCAGCAGCCCCACCACATCACTAGGGAGCCGAGAGACCCAGTACTTC
len: 17
abundance: .
d_gene: .
v_gene: TRBV11-2
j_gene: TRBJ2-5